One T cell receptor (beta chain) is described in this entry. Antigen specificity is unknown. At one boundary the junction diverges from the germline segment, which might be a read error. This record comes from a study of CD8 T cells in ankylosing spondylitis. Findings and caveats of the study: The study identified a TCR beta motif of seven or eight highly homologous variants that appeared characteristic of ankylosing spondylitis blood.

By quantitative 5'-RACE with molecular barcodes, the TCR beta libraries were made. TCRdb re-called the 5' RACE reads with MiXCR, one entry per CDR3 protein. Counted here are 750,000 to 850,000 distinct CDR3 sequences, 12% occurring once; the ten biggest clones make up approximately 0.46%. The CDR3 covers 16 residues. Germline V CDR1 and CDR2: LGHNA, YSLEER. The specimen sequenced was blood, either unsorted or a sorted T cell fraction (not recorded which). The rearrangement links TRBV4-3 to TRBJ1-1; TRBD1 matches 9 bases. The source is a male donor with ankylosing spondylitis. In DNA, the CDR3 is TGCGCCAGCAGCTCGGGACAGGGTCGTTTGAACTCTGAAGCTTTCTTT. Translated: CASSSGQGRLNSEAFF.